This T cell receptor (beta chain) is from a study of T cells in localized non-small cell lung cancer. Only in-frame clones appear in the TCRdb table, and some are missing; sequencing was by immunoSEQ multiplex PCR. This sample carries 2,500 to 3,000 clones, approximately 35% of them seen once, and the ten largest clones take over 8.5%. Trimming removed 5 bases from V and 0 bases from J, with 20 bases in between. The CDR3 covers 17 residues. CDR1 is SGHNT, CDR2 YENEEA, per germline. The chain carries TRBV11-3 and TRBJ2-7; D ambiguous. The TCR was taken from a male donor at least 60 years old with stage I squamous cell lung carcinoma. The input for sequencing was normal lung tissue next to the tumor, taken before any cancer treatment. The CDR3 DNA reads TGTGCCAGCAGCAGCCTACCGTGGCCCGTTTCCTCCTACGAGCAGTACTTC. This gives the protein CASSSLPWPVSSYEQYF.